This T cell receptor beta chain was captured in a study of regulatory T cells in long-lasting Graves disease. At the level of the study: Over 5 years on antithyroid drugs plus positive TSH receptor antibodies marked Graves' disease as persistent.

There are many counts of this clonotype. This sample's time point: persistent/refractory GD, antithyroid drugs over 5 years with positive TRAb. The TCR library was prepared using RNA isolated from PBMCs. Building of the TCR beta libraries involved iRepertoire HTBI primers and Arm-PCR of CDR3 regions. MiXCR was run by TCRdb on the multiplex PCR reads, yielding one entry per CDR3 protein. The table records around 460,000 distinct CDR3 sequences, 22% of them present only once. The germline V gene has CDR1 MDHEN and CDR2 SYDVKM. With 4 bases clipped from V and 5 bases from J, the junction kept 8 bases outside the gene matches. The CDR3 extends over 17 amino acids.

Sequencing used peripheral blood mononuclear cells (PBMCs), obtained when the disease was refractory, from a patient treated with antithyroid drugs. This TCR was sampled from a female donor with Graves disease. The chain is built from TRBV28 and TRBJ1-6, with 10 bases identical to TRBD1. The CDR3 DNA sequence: TGTGCCAGCAGTTCACCATCGGGGACAGGGGATAATTCACCCCTCCACTTT. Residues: CASSSPSGTGDNSPLHF.